These 8 T cell receptor beta chains were all obtained from the same sample, sequenced in a study of shared clonotypes between healthy human individuals (dated by TCRdb to between 2020 and 2021). Libraries were made using the immunoSEQ multiplex PCR assay. As stored in TCRdb, this immuneACCESS dataset retains in-frame rearrangements with V and J assigned. A fraction of the clones does not appear; measured against another copy, unresolved V genes explain less than half of the discrepancy, and the remainder lacks a known reason. This sample has 450,000 to 500,000 clones in its table, and 70% to 80% of those were observed once. More than 10% of the sample is in the top ten clones. The sequenced material came from PBMCs. These receptor sequences come from a woman aged 40 to 50 in good health. Some clones in this sample may be carry-over from other donors' samples.

Turning to this clone: The identical CDR3 is also encoded by other nucleotide sequences in the sample. V gene TRBV27 combines with J gene TRBJ2-2; the D is unclear. This CDR3 has 12 amino acids. Germline V gene lookup returns CDR1 MNHEY and CDR2 SMNVEV (reference sequence). The V end lost 5 bases, the J end lost 3 bases, and 4 bases lay between the germline ends. The CDR3 here is CASSPYTGELFF. DNA for the CDR3: TGTGCCAGCAGTCCATACACCGGGGAGCTGTTTTTT.

Notes on this clone: With a far larger clone one base away, a read error is the likely cause. The chain employs TRBV6-1 and TRBJ1-1; weak D call: TRBD1 (5 bases). The CDR3 is made up of 14 amino acids. Trimming left V 2 bases short and J 8 bases short, with 15 bases between. Germline CDR1 MNHNS, CDR2 SASEGT. Here the CDR3 reads CASSEWEETAEAFF. CDR3 coding DNA: TGTGCCAGCAGTGAATGGGAGGAGACAGCGGAAGCTTTCTTT.

The CDR3 DNA sequence: TGTGCCAGCAGTGGGGACAGGGACCAGCCCCAGCATTTT. Translated, it gives CASSGDRDQPQHF. The chain employs TRBV2 and TRBJ1-5, with TRBD1 identical over 9 bases. The J segment lost 7 bases and the V segment lost 4 bases, leaving 2 bases of the junction unmatched. This CDR3 region has 13 residues. Germline CDR1 is SNHLY and CDR2 is FYNNEI.

The chain has TRBV21-1 and TRBJ2-1; the table's D call TRBD2 went unverified against the DNA. TRBV21-1 is a known pseudogene. The CDR3 totals 22 residues. CDR3 sequence: CASSLRSPGTSGSPTVVDEQFF. In DNA, the CDR3 is TGTGCCAGCAGCCTAAGGAGCCCCGGGACTAGCGGGAGTCCTACAGTCGTGGATGAGCAGTTCTTC.

The genes are TRBV6-1 and TRBJ2-2, with 7 bases lining up with TRBD2. The germline V gene has CDR1 MNHNS and CDR2 SASEGT. This CDR3 has 15 residues. J gave up 5 bases and V 5 bases, and 8 bases lay outside the gene matches. The CDR3 DNA is TGTGCCAGCAGTAAACGGACTAGAGAAACCGGGGAGCTGTTTTTT. Translation: CASSKRTRETGELFF.

The J gene is TRBJ2-1, the V gene TRBV9; the D gene is possibly TRBD2 (5 bases). Per germline, CDR1 SGDLS and CDR2 YYNGEE. Trimming removed 4 bases at V and 4 bases at J, with 12 bases between. The CDR3 sequence is 14 residues long. CDR3 region: CASSPLGRYNEQFF. DNA of the CDR3: TGTGCCAGCAGCCCCCTGGGGAGATACAATGAGCAGTTCTTC.

This clone appeared once. V and J are TRBV30 and TRBJ2-7; 10 bases are shared with TRBD1. This CDR3 is built from 15 residues. Germline V gene sequence: CDR1 GTSNPN, CDR2 SVGIG (reference sequence). Trimming cost V 2 bases and J 3 bases; bases outside gene matches: 7. The CDR3 region has the DNA TGTGCCTGGAGTACCCTGGGACAGGGGCTCTACGAGCAGTACTTC. Amino acid sequence: CAWSTLGQGLYEQYF.

The chain is built from TRBV19 and TRBJ1-1; TRBD1 matches at 8 bases. CDR3 size: 12 residues. The V gene's germline CDR1 is LNHDA and CDR2 SQIVND (reference sequence). The junction had 0 bases not matched to a gene; V was cut back by 8 bases and J by 1 base. The CDR3 region has the DNA TGTGCCAGTGGACAGGGGAACACTGAAGCTTTCTTT. Translating gives CASGQGNTEAFF.